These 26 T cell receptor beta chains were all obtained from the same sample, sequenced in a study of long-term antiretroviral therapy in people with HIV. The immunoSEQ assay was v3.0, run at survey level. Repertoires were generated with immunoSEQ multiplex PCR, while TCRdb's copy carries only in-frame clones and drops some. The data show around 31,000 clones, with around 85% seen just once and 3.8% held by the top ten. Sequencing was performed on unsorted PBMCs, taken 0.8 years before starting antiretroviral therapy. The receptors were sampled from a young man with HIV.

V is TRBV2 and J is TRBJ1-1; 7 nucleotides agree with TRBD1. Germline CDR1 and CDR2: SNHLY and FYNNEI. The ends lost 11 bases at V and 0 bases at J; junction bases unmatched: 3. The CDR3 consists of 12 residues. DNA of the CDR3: TGTGCCGGGGGACAGCTGAACACTGAAGCTTTCTTT. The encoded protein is CAGGQLNTEAFF.

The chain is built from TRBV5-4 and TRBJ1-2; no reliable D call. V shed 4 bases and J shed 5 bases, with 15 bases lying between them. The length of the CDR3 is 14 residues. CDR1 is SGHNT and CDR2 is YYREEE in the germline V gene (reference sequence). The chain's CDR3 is CASSRDKVEYGYTF. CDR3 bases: TGTGCCAGCAGCCGCGACAAAGTCGAGTATGGCTACACCTTC.

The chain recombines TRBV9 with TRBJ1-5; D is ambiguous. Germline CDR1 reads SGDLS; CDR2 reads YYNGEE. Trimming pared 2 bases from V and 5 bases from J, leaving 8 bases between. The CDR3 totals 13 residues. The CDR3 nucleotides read TGTGCCAGCAGCGTTGGGAGGGATCAGCCCCAGCATTTT. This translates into CASSVGRDQPQHF.

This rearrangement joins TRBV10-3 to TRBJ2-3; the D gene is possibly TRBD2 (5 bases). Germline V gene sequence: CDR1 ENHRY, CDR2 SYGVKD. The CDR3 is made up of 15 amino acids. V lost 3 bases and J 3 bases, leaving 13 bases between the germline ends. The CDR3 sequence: CAISDVRTPTDTQYF. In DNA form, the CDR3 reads TGTGCCATCAGTGACGTCCGGACTCCTACAGATACGCAGTATTTT.

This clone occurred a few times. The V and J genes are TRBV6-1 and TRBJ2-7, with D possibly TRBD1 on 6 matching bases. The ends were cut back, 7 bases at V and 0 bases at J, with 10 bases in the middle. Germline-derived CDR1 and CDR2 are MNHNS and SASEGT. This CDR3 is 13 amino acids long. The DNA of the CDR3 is TGTGCCAGCACTAGGACAGCCTCCTACGAGCAGTACTTC. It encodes CASTRTASYEQYF.

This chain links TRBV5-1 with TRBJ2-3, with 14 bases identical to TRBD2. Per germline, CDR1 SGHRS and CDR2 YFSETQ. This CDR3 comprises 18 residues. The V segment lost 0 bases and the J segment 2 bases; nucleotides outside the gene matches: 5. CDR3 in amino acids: CASSLGLAGGPFTDTQYF. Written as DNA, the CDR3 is TGCGCCAGCAGCTTGGGACTAGCGGGAGGGCCGTTCACAGATACGCAGTATTTT.

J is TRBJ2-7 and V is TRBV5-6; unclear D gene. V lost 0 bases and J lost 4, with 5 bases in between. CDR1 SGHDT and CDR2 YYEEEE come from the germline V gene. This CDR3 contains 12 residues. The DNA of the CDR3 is TGTGCCAGCAGCTTGGATCGGTACGAGCAGTACTTC. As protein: CASSLDRYEQYF.

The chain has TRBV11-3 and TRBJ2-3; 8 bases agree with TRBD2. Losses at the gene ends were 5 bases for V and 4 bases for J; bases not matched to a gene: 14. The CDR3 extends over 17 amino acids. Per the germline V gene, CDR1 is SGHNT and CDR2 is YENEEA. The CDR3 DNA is TGTGCCAGCAGCCTCCGAGGTAGCGGGGTATACCCAGATACGCAGTATTTT. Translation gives CASSLRGSGVYPDTQYF.

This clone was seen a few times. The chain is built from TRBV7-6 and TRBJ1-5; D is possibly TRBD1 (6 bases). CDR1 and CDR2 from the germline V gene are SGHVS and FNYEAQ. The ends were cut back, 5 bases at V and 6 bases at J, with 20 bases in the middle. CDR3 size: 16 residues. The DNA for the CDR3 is TGTGCCAGCAGCCCCGACAGGCCAGGCGCTGTTCAGCCCCAGCATTTT. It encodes CASSPDRPGAVQPQHF.

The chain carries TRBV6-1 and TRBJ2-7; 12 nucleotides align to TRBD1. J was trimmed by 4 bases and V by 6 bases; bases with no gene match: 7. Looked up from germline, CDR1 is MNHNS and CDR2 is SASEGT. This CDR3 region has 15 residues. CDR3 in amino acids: CASSTGTGGPYEQYF. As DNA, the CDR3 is TGTGCCAGCAGCACCGGGACAGGGGGCCCTTACGAGCAGTACTTC.

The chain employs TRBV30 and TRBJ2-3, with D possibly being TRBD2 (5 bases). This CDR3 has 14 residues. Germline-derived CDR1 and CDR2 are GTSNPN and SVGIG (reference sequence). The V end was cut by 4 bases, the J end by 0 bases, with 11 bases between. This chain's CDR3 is CAWKYAGSTDTQYF. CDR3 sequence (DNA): TGTGCCTGGAAATATGCGGGTAGCACAGATACGCAGTATTTT.

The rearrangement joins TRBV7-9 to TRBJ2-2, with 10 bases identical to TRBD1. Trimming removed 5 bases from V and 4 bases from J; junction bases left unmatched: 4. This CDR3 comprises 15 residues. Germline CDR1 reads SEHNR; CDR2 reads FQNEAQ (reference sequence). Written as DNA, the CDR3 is TGTGCCAGCAGCCCGTGGACAGGGGGCACCGGGGAGCTGTTTTTT. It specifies CASSPWTGGTGELFF.

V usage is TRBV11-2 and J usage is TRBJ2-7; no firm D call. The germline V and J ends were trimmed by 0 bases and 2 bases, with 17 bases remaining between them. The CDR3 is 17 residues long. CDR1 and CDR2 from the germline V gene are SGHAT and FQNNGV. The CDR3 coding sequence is TGTGCCAGCAGCTTAGATACCCGCCAGCAAGGCGCCTACGAGCAGTACTTC. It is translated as CASSLDTRQQGAYEQYF.

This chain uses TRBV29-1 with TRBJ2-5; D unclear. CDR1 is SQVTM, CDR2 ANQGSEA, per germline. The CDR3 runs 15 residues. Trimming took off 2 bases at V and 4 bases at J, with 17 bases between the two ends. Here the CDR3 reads CSVEISGSFGETQYF. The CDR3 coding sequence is TGCAGCGTTGAAATTTCCGGGTCCTTCGGAGAGACCCAGTACTTC.

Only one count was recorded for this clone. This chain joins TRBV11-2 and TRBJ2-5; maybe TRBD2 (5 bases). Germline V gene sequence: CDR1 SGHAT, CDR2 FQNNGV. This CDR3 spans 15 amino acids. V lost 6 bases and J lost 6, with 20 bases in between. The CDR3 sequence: CASRDQRNQMKTQYF. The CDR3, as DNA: TGTGCCAGCAGAGACCAGCGGAACCAAATGAAGACCCAGTACTTC.

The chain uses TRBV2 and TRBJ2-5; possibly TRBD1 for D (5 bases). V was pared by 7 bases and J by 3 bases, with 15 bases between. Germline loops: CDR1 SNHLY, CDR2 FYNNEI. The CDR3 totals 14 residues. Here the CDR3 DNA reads TGTGCCAGCAACCAAGCGACACAGGAAGAGACCCAGTACTTC. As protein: CASNQATQEETQYF. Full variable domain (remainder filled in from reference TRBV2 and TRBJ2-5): EPEVTQTPSHQVTQMGQEVILRCVPISNHLYFYWYRQILGQKVEFLVSFYNNEISEKSEIFDDQFSVERPDGSNFTLKIRSTKLEDSAMYFCASNQATQEETQYFGPGTRLLVL.

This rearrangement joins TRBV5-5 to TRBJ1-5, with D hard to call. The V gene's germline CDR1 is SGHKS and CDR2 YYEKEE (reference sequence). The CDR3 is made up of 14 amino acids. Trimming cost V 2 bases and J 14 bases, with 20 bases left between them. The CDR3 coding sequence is TGTGCCAGCAGCTTAACTGTTTTGACCGGTTCGGAGCATTTT. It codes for CASSLTVLTGSEHF.

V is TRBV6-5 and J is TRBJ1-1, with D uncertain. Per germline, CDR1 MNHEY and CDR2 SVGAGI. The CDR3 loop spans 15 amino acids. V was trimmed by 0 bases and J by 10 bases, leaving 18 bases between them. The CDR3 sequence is CASSYSGRYTLGAFF. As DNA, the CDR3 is TGTGCCAGCAGTTACTCCGGACGGTATACCCTAGGAGCTTTCTTT.

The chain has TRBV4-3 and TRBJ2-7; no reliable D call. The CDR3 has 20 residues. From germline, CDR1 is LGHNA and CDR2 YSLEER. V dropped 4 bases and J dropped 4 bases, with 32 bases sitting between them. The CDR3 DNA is TGCGCCAGCAGCCCTTACCCGATTGGGTTCCTTAACCCCCTGGGGTACGAGCAGTACTTC. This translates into CASSPYPIGFLNPLGYEQYF.

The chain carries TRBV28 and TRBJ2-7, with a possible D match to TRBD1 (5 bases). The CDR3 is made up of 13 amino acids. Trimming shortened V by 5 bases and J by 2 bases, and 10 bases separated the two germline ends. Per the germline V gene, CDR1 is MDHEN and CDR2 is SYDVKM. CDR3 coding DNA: TGTGCCAGCAGTCCGGACACCCCCTACGAGCAGTACTTC. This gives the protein CASSPDTPYEQYF.

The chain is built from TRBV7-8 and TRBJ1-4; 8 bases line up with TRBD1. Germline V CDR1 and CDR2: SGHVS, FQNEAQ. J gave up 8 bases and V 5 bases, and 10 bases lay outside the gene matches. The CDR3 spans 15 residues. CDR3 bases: TGTGCCAGCAGCGTCAACGGACAGGGCCGGGAAAAACTGTTTTTT. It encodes CASSVNGQGREKLFF.

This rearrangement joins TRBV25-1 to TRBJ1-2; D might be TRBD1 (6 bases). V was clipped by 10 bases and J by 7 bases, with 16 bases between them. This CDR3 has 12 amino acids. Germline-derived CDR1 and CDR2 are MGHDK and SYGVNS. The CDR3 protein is CATQRGEGGYTF. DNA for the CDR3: TGTGCCACCCAAAGGGGGGAGGGTGGCTACACCTTC.

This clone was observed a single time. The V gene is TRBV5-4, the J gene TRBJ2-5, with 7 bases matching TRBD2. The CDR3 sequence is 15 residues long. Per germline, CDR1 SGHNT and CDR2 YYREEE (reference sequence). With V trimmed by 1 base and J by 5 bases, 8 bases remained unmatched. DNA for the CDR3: TGTGCCAGCAGCTTGATGGCGGGGGAGGGGGAGACCCAGTACTTC. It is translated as CASSLMAGEGETQYF.

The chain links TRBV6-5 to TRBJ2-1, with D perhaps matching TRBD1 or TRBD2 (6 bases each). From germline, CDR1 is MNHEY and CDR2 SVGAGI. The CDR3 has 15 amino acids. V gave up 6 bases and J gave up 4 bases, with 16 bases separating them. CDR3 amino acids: CASSRGTPTYNEQFF. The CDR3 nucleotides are TGTGCCAGCAGCCGCGGGACACCTACTTACAATGAGCAGTTCTTC.

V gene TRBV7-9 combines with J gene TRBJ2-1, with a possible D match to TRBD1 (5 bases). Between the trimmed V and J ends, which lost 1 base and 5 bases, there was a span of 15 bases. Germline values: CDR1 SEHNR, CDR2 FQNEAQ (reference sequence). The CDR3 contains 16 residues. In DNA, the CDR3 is TGTGCCAGCAGCTTAGGCTGGGGCCTTAAAAACAATGAGCAGTTCTTC. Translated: CASSLGWGLKNNEQFF.

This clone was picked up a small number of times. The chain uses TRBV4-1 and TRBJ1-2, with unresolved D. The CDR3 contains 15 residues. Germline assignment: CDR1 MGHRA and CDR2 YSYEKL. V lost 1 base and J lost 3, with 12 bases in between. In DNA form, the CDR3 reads TGCGCCAGCAGCCAAGTAGTAGGGCCTGACTATGGCTACACCTTC. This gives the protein CASSQVVGPDYGYTF.